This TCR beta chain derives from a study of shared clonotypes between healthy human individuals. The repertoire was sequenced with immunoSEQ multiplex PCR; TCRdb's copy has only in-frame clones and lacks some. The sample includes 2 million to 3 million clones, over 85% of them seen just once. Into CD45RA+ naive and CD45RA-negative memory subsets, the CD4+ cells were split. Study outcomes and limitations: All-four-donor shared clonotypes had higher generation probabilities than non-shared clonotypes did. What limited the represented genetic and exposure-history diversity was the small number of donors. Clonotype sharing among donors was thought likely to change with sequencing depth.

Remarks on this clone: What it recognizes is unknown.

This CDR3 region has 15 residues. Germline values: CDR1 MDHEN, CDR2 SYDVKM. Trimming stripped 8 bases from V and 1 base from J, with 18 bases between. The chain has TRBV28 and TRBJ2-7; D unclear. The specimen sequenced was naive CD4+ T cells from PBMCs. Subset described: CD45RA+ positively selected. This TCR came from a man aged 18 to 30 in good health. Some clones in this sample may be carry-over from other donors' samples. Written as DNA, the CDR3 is TGTGCCAGCCAACTCCTGGGCGACCCTTCCTACGAGCAGTACTTC. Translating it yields CASQLLGDPSYEQYF. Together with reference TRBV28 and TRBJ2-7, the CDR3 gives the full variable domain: DVKVTQSSRYLVKRTGEKVFLECVQDMDHENMFWYRQDPGLGLRLIYFSYDVKMKEKGDIPEGYSVSREKKERFSLILESASTNQTSMYLCASQLLGDPSYEQYFGPGTRLTVT.